Below, one TCR beta chain is given with its context. Its specificity is not known. The sample comes from a study of cytomegalovirus exposure and HLA in healthy donors. CDR1 LNHDA and CDR2 SQIVND come from the germline V gene (reference sequence). This CDR3 contains 16 residues. The V gene lost 5 bases and the J gene lost 4 bases, with 20 bases spanning the gap. Notes on the study in general: Cytomegalovirus status was reportedly diagnosed by the classifier with high sensitivity and specificity. The study flagged about 150 TCR beta chains as cytomegalovirus-associated. The finding came from a later analysis; first-cohort TCR clusters tended to co-occur in the 90 to 150 validation repertoires.

Some clones are missing from TCRdb's copy, which holds only in-frame ones; the method was immunoSEQ multiplex PCR. The sample consists of roughly 100,000 clones, about 95% of them appearing once. Input material: PBMCs. The sequence came from a woman between 18 and 30 years old in good health and CMV-seronegative. The chain employs TRBV19 and TRBJ1-1; the D gene is possibly TRBD1 (5 bases). CDR3 bases: TGTGCCAGTAGTTACCCCTGGGGAGGGGAGGGCACTGAAGCTTTCTTT. Translated: CASSYPWGGEGTEAFF.